Sequencing of this T cell receptor beta chain was carried out in a study of blood T cell repertoires in COVID-19. The assay was immunoSEQ multiplex PCR, and TCRdb's table has in-frame clones only and misses some. The profile shows around 47,000 clones, around 85% of them singletons. The V end was cut by 0 bases, the J end by 6 bases, with 12 bases between. Germline CDR1 and CDR2: GTSNPN and SVGIG (reference sequence). The length of the CDR3 is 14 residues. The sample consisted of peripheral blood. The TCR comes from an elderly woman with COVID-19, enrolled during active disease. The chain combines TRBV30 with TRBJ2-1; D might be TRBD2 (5 bases). The CDR3 DNA reads as TGTGCCTGGAGTGTACTGGACTTACCCAATGAGCAGTTCTTC. Translating it yields CAWSVLDLPNEQFF.